A single sample is the source of the 5 T cell receptor beta chains below, sequenced in a study of blood T cell repertoires in COVID-19. Data came from immunoSEQ multiplex PCR; TCRdb stores just in-frame clones and leaves some out. The table has 130,000 to 150,000 clones, roughly 90% seen once. The material sequenced was PBMCs or T cells enriched from blood (not recorded which). These receptors were collected from a woman aged 25 to 39 with acute COVID-19.

This sequence joins TRBV6-6 and TRBJ1-4; D is unresolved. This CDR3 is 12 amino acids long. Germline CDR1 and CDR2: MNHNY and SVGAGI (reference sequence). Trimming removed 2 bases at V and 8 bases at J, with 6 bases between. The CDR3 DNA sequence: TGTGCCAGCAGTTACCTAAACGAAAAACTGTTTTTT. This sequence encodes CASSYLNEKLFF.

In its sample, this clone was seen a few times. The genes are TRBV3-1 (or the pseudogene TRBV3-2) and TRBJ1-6, with D perhaps TRBD1 (5 bases). The CDR3 runs 15 residues. V lost 0 bases, J lost 10 bases, and 13 bases lay in between. The V gene's germline CDR1 is LGHDT and CDR2 YNNKEL (reference sequence). The CDR3 region is CASSQELGTGSPLHF. The CDR3 DNA sequence: TGTGCCAGCAGCCAAGAACTAGGGACTGGCTCACCCCTCCACTTT.

The chain combines TRBV5-6 with TRBJ1-1, with TRBD1 matching over 10 bases. The V gene's germline CDR1 is SGHDT and CDR2 YYEEEE. The CDR3 extends over 16 amino acids. V shed 4 bases and J 0 bases; nucleotides not matched to a gene: 6. The CDR3 is CASSRDRGFMNTEAFF. Here the CDR3 DNA reads TGTGCCAGCAGCCGGGACAGGGGCTTCATGAACACTGAAGCTTTCTTT.

The chain is built from TRBV28 and TRBJ1-5; D is perhaps TRBD1 (6 bases). Germline V gives CDR1 MDHEN, CDR2 SYDVKM. V was cut by 8 bases and J by 9 bases, with 17 bases left in between. The CDR3 totals 13 residues. CDR3 bases: TGTGCCAGCGCCTGGGACATATCGCTGCCCCAGCATTTT. This translates into CASAWDISLPQHF. The full variable domain, in which reference TRBV28 and TRBJ1-5 provide the parts outside the CDR3, is DVKVTQSSRYLVKRTGEKVFLECVQDMDHENMFWYRQDPGLGLRLIYFSYDVKMKEKGDIPEGYSVSREKKERFSLILESASTNQTSMYLCASAWDISLPQHFGDGTRLSIL.

The chain couples TRBV7-2 to TRBJ2-7; TRBD2 agrees at 7 bases. V shed 4 bases and J 0 bases; nucleotides not matched to a gene: 9. This CDR3 has 16 residues. Germline V gene data show CDR1 as SGHTA and CDR2 as FQGNSA. CDR3 in amino acids: CASSWGGDPSSYEQYF. CDR3 nucleotide sequence: TGTGCCAGCAGCTGGGGGGGAGACCCTTCCTCCTACGAGCAGTACTTC. Combining the CDR3 with reference TRBV7-2 and TRBJ2-7 gives the whole variable domain GAGVSQSPSNKVTEKGKDVELRCDPISGHTALYWYRQSLGQGLEFLIYFQGNSAPDKSGLPSDRFSAERTGGSVSTLTIQRTQQEDSAVYLCASSWGGDPSSYEQYFGPGTRLTVT.